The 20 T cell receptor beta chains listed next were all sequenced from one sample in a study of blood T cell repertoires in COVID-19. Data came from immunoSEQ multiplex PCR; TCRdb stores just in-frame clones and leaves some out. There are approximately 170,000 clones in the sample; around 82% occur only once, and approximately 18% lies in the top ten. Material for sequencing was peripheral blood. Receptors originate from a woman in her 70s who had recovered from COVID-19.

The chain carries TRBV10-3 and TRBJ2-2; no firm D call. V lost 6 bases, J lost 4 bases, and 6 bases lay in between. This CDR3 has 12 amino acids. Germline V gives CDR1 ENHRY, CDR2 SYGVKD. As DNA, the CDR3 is TGTGCCATCAGGGCAGTCACCGGGGAGCTGTTTTTT. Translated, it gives CAIRAVTGELFF.

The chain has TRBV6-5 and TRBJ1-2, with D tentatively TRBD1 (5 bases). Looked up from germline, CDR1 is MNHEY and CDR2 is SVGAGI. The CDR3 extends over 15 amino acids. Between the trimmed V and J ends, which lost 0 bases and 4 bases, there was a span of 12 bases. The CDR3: CASSYSGRGGYGYTF. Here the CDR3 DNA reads TGTGCCAGCAGTTACTCGGGGCGGGGAGGCTATGGCTACACCTTC.

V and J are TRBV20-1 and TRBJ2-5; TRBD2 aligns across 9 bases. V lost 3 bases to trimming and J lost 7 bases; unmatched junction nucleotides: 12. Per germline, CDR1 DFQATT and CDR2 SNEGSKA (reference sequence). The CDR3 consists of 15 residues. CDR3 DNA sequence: TGCAGTGCTAGTAAACCGCGGGGGGGGTCTTGGACCCAGTACTTC. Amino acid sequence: CSASKPRGGSWTQYF.

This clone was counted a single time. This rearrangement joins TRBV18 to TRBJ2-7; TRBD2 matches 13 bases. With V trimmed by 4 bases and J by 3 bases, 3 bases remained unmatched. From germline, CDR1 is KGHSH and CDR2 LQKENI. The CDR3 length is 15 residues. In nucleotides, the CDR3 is TGTGCCAGCTCACGACGGACTAGCGGGAGCTACGAGCAGTACTTC. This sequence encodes CASSRRTSGSYEQYF.

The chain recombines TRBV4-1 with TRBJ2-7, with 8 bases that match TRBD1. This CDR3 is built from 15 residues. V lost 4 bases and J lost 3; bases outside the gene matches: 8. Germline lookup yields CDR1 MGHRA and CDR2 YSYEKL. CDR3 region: CASSLPGQDIYEQYF. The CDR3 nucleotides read TGCGCCAGCAGCCTCCCGGGACAGGATATCTACGAGCAGTACTTC.

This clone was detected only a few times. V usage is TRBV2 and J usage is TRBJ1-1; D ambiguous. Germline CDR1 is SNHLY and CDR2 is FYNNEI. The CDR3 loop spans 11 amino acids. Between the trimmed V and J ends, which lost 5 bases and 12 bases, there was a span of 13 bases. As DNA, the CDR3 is TGTGCCAGCAGTCCTGAGCCCGTATCTTTCTTT. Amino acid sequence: CASSPEPVSFF.

CDR3 in amino acids: CASISGRDQWDTGELFF. CDR3 coding DNA: TGTGCCAGCATTAGCGGGAGGGATCAGTGGGACACCGGGGAGCTGTTTTTT. V and J are TRBV6-4 and TRBJ2-2; 11 bases line up with TRBD2. The length of the CDR3 is 17 residues. V shed 7 bases, J shed 3 bases, and the junction held 10 bases outside the gene matches. Per the germline V gene, CDR1 is MRHNA and CDR2 is SNTAGT.

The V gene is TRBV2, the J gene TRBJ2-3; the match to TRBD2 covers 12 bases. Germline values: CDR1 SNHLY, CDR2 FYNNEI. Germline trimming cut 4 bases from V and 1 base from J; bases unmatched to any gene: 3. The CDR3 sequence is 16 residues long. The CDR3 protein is CASSALAGGGTDTQYF. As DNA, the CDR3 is TGTGCCAGCAGTGCCCTAGCGGGAGGGGGCACAGATACGCAGTATTTT.

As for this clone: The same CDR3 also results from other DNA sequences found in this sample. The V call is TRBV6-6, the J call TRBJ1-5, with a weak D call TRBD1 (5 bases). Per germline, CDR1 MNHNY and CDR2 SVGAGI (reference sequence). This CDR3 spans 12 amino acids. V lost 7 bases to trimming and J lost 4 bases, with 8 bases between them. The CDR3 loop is CASTRGNQPQHF. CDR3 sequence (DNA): TGTGCCAGCACCCGGGGGAATCAGCCCCAGCATTTT.

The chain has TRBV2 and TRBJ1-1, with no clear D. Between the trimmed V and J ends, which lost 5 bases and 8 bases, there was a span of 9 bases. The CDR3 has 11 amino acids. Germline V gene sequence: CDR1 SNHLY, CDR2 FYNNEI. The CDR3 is CASSIAPEAFF. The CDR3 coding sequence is TGTGCCAGCAGTATAGCCCCGGAAGCTTTCTTT.

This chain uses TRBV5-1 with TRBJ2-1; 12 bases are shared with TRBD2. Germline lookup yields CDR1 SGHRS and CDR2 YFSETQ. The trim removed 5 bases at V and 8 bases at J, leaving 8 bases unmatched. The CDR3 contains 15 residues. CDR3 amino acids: CASRLTSGSFDEQFF. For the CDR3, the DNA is TGCGCCAGCAGGTTGACTAGCGGGAGTTTCGATGAGCAGTTCTTC. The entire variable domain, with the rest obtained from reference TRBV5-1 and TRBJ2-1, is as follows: KAGVTQTPRYLIKTRGQQVTLSCSPISGHRSVSWYQQTPGQGLQFLFEYFSETQRNKGNFPGRFSGRQFSNSRSEMNVSTLELGDSALYLCASRLTSGSFDEQFFGPGTRLTVL.

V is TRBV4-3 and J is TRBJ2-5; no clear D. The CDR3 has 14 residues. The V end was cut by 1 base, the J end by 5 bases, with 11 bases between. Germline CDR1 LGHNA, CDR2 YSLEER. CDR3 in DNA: TGCGCCAGCAGCCAAGGTGTTAGCTGGGAGACCCAGTACTTC. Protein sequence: CASSQGVSWETQYF.

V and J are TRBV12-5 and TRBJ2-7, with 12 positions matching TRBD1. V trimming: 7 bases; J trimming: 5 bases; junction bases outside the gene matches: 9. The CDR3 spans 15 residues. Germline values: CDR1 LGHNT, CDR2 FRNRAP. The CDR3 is CASAPGQGARDEQYF. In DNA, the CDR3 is TGTGCTAGTGCCCCGGGACAGGGGGCACGCGACGAGCAGTACTTC.

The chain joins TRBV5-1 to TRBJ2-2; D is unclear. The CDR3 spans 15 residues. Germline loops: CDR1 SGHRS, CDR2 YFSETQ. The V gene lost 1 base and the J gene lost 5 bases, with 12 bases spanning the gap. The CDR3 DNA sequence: TGCGCCAGCAGCTTGTCCCCGACACCAACCGGGGAGCTGTTTTTT. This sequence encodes CASSLSPTPTGELFF.

Here the CDR3 DNA reads TGTGCCAGCAGCTTAGTCCGGACAGCCACTGAAGCTTTCTTT. This codes for CASSLVRTATEAFF. This chain joins TRBV7-8 and TRBJ1-1, with a weak D call TRBD1 (6 bases). The CDR3 loop spans 14 amino acids. Germline assignment: CDR1 SGHVS and CDR2 FQNEAQ. Trimming removed 1 base at V and 4 bases at J, with 10 bases between.

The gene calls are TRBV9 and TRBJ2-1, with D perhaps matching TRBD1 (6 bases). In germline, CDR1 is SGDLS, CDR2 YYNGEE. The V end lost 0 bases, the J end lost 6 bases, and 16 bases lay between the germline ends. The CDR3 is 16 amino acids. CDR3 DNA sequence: TGTGCCAGCAGCGTAGTACCCGGGACAAGGGGCAATGAGCAGTTCTTC. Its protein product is CASSVVPGTRGNEQFF.

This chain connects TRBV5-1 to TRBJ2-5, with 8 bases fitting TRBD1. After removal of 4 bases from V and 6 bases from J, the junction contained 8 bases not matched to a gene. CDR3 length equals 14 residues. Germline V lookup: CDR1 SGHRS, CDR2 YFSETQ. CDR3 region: CASSPGQGVQTQYF. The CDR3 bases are TGCGCCAGCAGCCCAGGACAGGGTGTGCAGACCCAGTACTTC. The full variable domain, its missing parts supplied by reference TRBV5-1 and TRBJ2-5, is KAGVTQTPRYLIKTRGQQVTLSCSPISGHRSVSWYQQTPGQGLQFLFEYFSETQRNKGNFPGRFSGRQFSNSRSEMNVSTLELGDSALYLCASSPGQGVQTQYFGPGTRLLVL.

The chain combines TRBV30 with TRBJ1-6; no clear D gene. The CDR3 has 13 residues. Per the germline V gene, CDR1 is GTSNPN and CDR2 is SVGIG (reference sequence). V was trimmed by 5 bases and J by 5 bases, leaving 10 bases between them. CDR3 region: CAWARTDNSPLHF. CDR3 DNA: TGTGCCTGGGCGAGAACCGATAATTCACCCCTCCACTTT.

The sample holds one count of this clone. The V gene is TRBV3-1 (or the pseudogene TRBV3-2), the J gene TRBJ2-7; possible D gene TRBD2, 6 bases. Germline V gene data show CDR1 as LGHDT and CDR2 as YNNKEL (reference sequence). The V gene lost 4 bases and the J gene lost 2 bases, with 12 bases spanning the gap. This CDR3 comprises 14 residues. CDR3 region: CASSLTEGPYEQYF. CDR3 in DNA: TGTGCCAGCAGCCTAACGGAGGGCCCCTACGAGCAGTACTTC.

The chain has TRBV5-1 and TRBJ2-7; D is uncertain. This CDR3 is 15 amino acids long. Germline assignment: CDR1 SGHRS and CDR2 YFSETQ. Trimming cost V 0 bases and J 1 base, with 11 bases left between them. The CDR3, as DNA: TGCGCCAGCAGCTTGGGATTCCGGTCGTCCTACGAGCAGTACTTC. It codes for CASSLGFRSSYEQYF.